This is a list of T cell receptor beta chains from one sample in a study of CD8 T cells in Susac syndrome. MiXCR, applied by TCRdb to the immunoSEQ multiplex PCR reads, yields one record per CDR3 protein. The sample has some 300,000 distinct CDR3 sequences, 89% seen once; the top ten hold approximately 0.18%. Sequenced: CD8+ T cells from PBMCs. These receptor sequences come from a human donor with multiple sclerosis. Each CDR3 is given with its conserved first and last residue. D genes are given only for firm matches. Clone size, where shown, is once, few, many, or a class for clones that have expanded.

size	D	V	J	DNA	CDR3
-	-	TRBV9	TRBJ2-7	TGTGCCAGCGGTGGCGGACCTACCTACGAGCAGTACTTC	CASGGGPTYEQYF
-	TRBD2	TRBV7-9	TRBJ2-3	TGTGCCAGCAGATCTCGACTAGCGTTGACAGATACGCAGTATTTT	CASRSRLALTDTQYF
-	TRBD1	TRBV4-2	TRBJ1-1	TGTGCCAGCAGCCAAGAACAGGGGGCTGTTTCTGTAGCTTTCTTT	CASSQEQGAVSVAFF
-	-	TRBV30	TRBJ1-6	TGTGCCTGGACCTCTATGGGGGAGAATTCACCCCTCCACTTT	CAWTSMGENSPLHF
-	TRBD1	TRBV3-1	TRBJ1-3	TGTGCCAGCAGCCAAGACCTGACAGGGTCTGGAAACACCATATATTTT	CASSQDLTGSGNTIYF
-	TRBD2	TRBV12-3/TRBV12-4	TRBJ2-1	TGTGCCAGCAGTTTGCGGGGGGGGAGGGATGAGCAGTTCTTC	CASSLRGGRDEQFF
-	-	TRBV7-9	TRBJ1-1	TGTGCCAGCAGTCCCCCGAACACTGAAGCTTTCTTT	CASSPPNTEAFF
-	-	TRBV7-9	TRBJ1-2	TGTGCCAGCAGCTCACTTCGAGTCCTAGAGGGCTACACCTTC	CASSSLRVLEGYTF
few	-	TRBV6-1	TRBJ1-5	TGTGCCAGTCATGGAGGTGCTTATAGCAATCAGCCCCAGCATTTT	CASHGGAYSNQPQHF
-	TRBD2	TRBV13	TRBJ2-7	TGTGCCAGCAGCCTGCTAGCGGGAGGGCTTTACGAGCAGTACTTC	CASSLLAGGLYEQYF
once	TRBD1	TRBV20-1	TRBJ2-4	TGCAGTGCCCGCCGGGAGACAGGGGAGGCCAAAAACATTCAGTACTTC	CSARRETGEAKNIQYF
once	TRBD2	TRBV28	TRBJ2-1	TGTGCCAGCAATGCCGGGACTAGCAGGTGGTACAATGAGCAGTTCTTC	CASNAGTSRWYNEQFF
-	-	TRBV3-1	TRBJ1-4	TGTGCCAGCAGCCTCCGTGGACAGACTAATGAAAAACTGTTTTTT	CASSLRGQTNEKLFF
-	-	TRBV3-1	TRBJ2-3	TGTGCCAGCAGCCAAGAGGCTCCGGAGGGCCCCGCAGATACGCAGTATTTT	CASSQEAPEGPADTQYF
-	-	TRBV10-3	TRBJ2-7	TGTGCCATCAGTGAGGCGGGTATAGCCTACGAGCAGTACTTC	CAISEAGIAYEQYF
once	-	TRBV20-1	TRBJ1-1	TGCAGTGCCGTGCCTTACCCGGGGACTGGTGGTGAAGCTTTCTTT	CSAVPYPGTGGEAFF
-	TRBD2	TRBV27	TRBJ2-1	TGTGCCAGCAGTCCCGGGACTAGCGGGGCTGTGGAGCAGTTCTTC	CASSPGTSGAVEQFF
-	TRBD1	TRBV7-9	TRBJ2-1	TGTGCCAGCAGCCCTCTTGACAGGGCGATGGATGAGCAGTTCTTC	CASSPLDRAMDEQFF
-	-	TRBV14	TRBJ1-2	TGTGCCAGCAGACCTCGACAGGACGGCTATGGCTACACCTTC	CASRPRQDGYGYTF
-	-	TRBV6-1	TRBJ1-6	TGTGCCAGCAGAGGTCGTAGCACGGGCTCCTATAATTCACCCCTCCACTTT	CASRGRSTGSYNSPLHF
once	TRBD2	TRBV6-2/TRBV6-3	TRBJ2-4	TGTGCCAGCAGTTACGGCCTAGCGGGAAACATTCAGTACTTC	CASSYGLAGNIQYF
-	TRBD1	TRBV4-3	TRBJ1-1	TGCGCCAGCAGCCAAGATGGACAGGGTTTCACTGAAGCTTTCTTT	CASSQDGQGFTEAFF
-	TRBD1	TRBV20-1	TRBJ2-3	TGCAGTGCTAGAGAGGGGACAGGGGGTACAGATACGCAGTATTTT	CSAREGTGGTDTQYF
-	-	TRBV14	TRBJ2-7	TGTGCCAGCAGCCAAGAAGATTCCTATATGTTCTACGAGCAGTACTTC	CASSQEDSYMFYEQYF
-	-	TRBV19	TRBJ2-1	TGTGCCAGTACCCCTGGTGGTGAGCAGTTCTTC	CASTPGGEQFF
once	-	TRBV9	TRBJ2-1	TGTGCCAGCAGCGTAGATCCGGGACACCCATACAATGAGCAGTTCTTC	CASSVDPGHPYNEQFF
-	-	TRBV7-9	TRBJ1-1	TGTGCCAGCAGTCACAACTCCCCTATCGAAGCTTTCTTT	CASSHNSPIEAFF
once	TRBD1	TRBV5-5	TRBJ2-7	TGTGCCAGCAGCTTAATACAGGGGTATTACGAGCAGTACTTC	CASSLIQGYYEQYF
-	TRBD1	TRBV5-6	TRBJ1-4	TGTGCCAGCAGCTTATACGGGACAGGCGTGGAAAAACTGTTTTTT	CASSLYGTGVEKLFF
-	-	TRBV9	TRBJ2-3	TGTGCCAGCAGCGTAGAGCGGAGCACAGATACGCAGTATTTT	CASSVERSTDTQYF
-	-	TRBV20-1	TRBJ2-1	TGCAGTGCTCCGGACAGCCCCAGTGAGCAGTTCTTC	CSAPDSPSEQFF
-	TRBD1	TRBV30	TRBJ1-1	TGTGCCTGGAGTGATTGGAGGGGAACAGGGGACACTGAAGCTTTCTTT	CAWSDWRGTGDTEAFF
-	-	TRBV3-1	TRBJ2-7	TGTGCCAGCAGCCCGACAGGAAAGGTCGACGAGCAGTACTTC	CASSPTGKVDEQYF
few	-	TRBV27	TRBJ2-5	TGTGCCAGCAGTTTATCGGGTGGGGAGACCCAGTACTTC	CASSLSGGETQYF
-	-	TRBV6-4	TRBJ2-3	TGTGCCAGCAGTGAAGCTGACAGGTCCACAGATACGCAGTATTTT	CASSEADRSTDTQYF
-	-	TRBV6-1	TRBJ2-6	TGTGCCAGCAGGACAGATTCTGGGGCCAACGTCCTGACTTTC	CASRTDSGANVLTF
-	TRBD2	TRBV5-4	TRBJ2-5	TGTGCCAGCAGGACTAGCGTCTTCGAAGAGACCCAGTACTTC	CASRTSVFEETQYF
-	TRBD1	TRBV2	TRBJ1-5	TGTGCCAGCAGTACAGGGGGACGGAGCAATCAGCCCCAGCATTTT	CASSTGGRSNQPQHF
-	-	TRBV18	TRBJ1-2	TGTGCCAGCTCACCGGGGAGCAGCCTCGAAAGAGCTAACTATGGCTACACCTTC	CASSPGSSLERANYGYTF
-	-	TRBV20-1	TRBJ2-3	TGCAGTGCTAGAGAATATTTAGCAGATACGCAGTATTTT	CSAREYLADTQYF
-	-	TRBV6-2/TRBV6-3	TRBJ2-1	TGTGCCAGCAGTTACTCCGGTCTAGAGCAGTTCTTC	CASSYSGLEQFF
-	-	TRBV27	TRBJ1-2	TGTGCCAGCAGCCCAAAGGGGGACTATGGCTACACCTTC	CASSPKGDYGYTF
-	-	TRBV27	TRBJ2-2	TGTGCCAGCATGGTACTAGGGGCGAACACCGGGGAGCTGTTTTTT	CASMVLGANTGELFF
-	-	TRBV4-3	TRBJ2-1	TGCGCCAGCAGCCAAGGGGTACTAGGGCCTAATTACAATGAGCAGTTCTTC	CASSQGVLGPNYNEQFF
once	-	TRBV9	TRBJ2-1	TGTGCCAGCAGCGTAGAATATATGAGCTCCTACAATGAGCAGTTCTTC	CASSVEYMSSYNEQFF
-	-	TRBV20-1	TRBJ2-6	TGCAGTGCTCCACAGGTCTCTGGGGCCAACGTCCTGACTTTC	CSAPQVSGANVLTF
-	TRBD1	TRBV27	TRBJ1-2	TGTGCCAGCAGTTCCTCGGGACAGGGAAACTATGGCTACACCTTC	CASSSSGQGNYGYTF